Sequencing of this T cell receptor (beta chain) was carried out in a study of cytomegalovirus exposure and HLA in healthy donors. Study-wide results and limits: Clonal expansion, a later analysis showed, was greater in HLA-associated TCR beta chains than in equally common others. Upon later analysis, TCR association rates were observed to vary by HLA locus, being highest for DRB1 and lowest for HLA-C. Based on reports, TCR beta sequences accurately predicted HLA-A and HLA-B alleles for most subjects.

This clone was seen only a few times. The antigen is not known. Researchers ran the PCR with 60 Vbeta and 13 Jbeta primers. The table came from immunoSEQ multiplex PCR; TCRdb's copy has only in-frame clones and leaves some out. The table lists 80,000 to 100,000 clones, 80% to 90% of them singletons, with 1.4% to 1.5% in the top ten. The length of the CDR3 is 12 residues. V was pared by 8 bases and J by 1 base, with 9 bases between. Germline CDR1 reads MNHEY; CDR2 reads SMNVEV (reference sequence). Unrecorded immune exposures were likely, despite nominal health at sampling. The chain recombines TRBV27 with TRBJ2-7, with D possibly TRBD1 on 5 matching bases. Sequenced sample: PBMCs. This TCR came from a man aged 40-49 years in good health and CMV-seronegative. The CDR3 DNA is TGTGCCAGCGGCAGGGTATCCTACGAGCAGTACTTC. Protein: CASGRVSYEQYF.